What follows are 29 T cell receptor beta chains derived from one specimen sequenced in a study of blood T cell repertoires in COVID-19. Profiled with immunoSEQ multiplex PCR; TCRdb holds only in-frame clones, not every one. There are about 29,000 clones in the sample; roughly nine tenths occur only once, and approximately 15% lies in the top ten. The sequenced sample consisted of peripheral blood. The source of these receptors is an elderly man with acute or convalescent COVID-19.

This clone has a single count. The chain has TRBV3-1 (or the pseudogene TRBV3-2) and TRBJ2-7, with TRBD1 matching over 9 bases. Trimming took 4 bases from V and 2 from J; bases not matched to a gene: 3. The germline V gene has CDR1 LGHDT and CDR2 YNNKEL (reference sequence). The length of the CDR3 is 14 residues. In nucleotides, the CDR3 is TGTGCCAGCAGCCCGCGGACAGGGGCCTACGAGCAGTACTTC. Its protein product is CASSPRTGAYEQYF.

J is TRBJ2-5 and V is TRBV2; a weak D match, TRBD1 (6 bases). CDR1 is SNHLY, CDR2 FYNNEI, per germline. V lost 3 bases and J 5 bases, leaving 13 bases between the germline ends. The CDR3 extends over 14 amino acids. CDR3: CASSDGSGAETQYF. In DNA form, the CDR3 reads TGTGCCAGCAGTGACGGTTCAGGGGCGGAGACCCAGTACTTC.

The chain uses TRBV27 and TRBJ1-2, with TRBD1 matching over 9 bases. This CDR3 has 14 residues. V shed 5 bases, J shed 8 bases, and the junction held 9 bases outside the gene matches. Germline V gene lookup returns CDR1 MNHEY and CDR2 SMNVEV (reference sequence). CDR3 bases: TGTGCCAGCAGTAGACTACAGGGGGCGGAAGGCTACACCTTC. It specifies CASSRLQGAEGYTF.

The V call is TRBV19, the J call TRBJ2-7, with 10 bases identical to TRBD1. This CDR3 is built from 16 residues. J gave up 3 bases and V 6 bases, and 11 bases lay outside the gene matches. CDR1 and CDR2 from the germline V gene are LNHDA and SQIVND (reference sequence). CDR3 bases: TGTGCCAGTAGCCGATCGAGGGACAGGGGAGTCTACGAGCAGTACTTC. Translated: CASSRSRDRGVYEQYF.

The chain carries TRBV30 and TRBJ2-2; no reliable D call. This CDR3 is 14 amino acids long. V lost 0 bases to trimming and J lost 3 bases, with 8 bases between them. The germline V gene encodes CDR1 GTSNPN and CDR2 SVGIG (reference sequence). CDR3 DNA sequence: TGTGCCTGGAGTGTGTCAGGCTACACCGGGGAGCTGTTTTTT. This codes for CAWSVSGYTGELFF.

The chain is built from TRBV5-1 and TRBJ1-4; 7 bases map to TRBD1. The CDR3 loop spans 16 amino acids. Trimming at V came to 2 bases and at J to 5 bases, leaving 9 bases not matched to a gene. In germline, CDR1 is SGHRS, CDR2 YFSETQ. The CDR3 loop reads CASSFPTGTANEKLFF. The CDR3 DNA follows: TGCGCCAGCAGCTTTCCAACCGGGACAGCAAATGAAAAACTGTTTTTT.

V gene TRBV6-6 combines with J gene TRBJ2-3, with D possibly matching TRBD1 (6 bases). V lost 5 bases to trimming and J lost 5 bases, with 11 bases between them. This CDR3 is built from 13 residues. In germline, CDR1 is MNHNY, CDR2 SVGAGI (reference sequence). The CDR3 loop reads CASSGLRGDTQYF. In DNA, the CDR3 is TGTGCCAGCAGTGGCCTCAGGGGAGATACGCAGTATTTT.

The V and J genes are TRBV4-1 and TRBJ2-4; D unclear. From germline, CDR1 is MGHRA and CDR2 YSYEKL. CDR3 length: 19 residues. V was trimmed by 0 bases and J by 0 bases, leaving 18 bases between them. CDR3 nucleotide sequence: TGCGCCAGCAGCCAAGACCCGATGGCAGTTATTGTAGCCAAAAACATTCAGTACTTC. Protein sequence: CASSQDPMAVIVAKNIQYF.

The J gene is TRBJ1-1, the V gene TRBV29-1, with D possibly matching TRBD1 (6 bases). From germline, CDR1 is SQVTM and CDR2 ANQGSEA. This CDR3 is 13 amino acids long. V lost 5 bases, J lost 1 base, and 11 bases lay in between. The CDR3 DNA is TGCAGCGTTCAATTGACAGGGAACACTGAAGCTTTCTTT. Amino acid sequence: CSVQLTGNTEAFF.

The chain couples TRBV28 to TRBJ1-5; no reliable D call. The V end lost 6 bases, the J end lost 3 bases, and 15 bases lay between the germline ends. The germline gives CDR1 MDHEN, CDR2 SYDVKM. The CDR3 is 15 amino acids. CDR3 region: CASRLPSTANQPQHF. The CDR3 nucleotides are TGTGCCAGCAGACTACCGAGCACGGCCAATCAGCCCCAGCATTTT.

The genes are TRBV19 and TRBJ1-1; TRBD1 might be the D (6 bases). V was pared by 6 bases and J by 6 bases, with 11 bases between. Germline loops: CDR1 LNHDA, CDR2 SQIVND (reference sequence). The CDR3 consists of 12 residues. DNA for the CDR3: TGTGCCAGTAGGGGGGGGCTACCTGAAGCTTTCTTT. It translates to CASRGGLPEAFF.

The gene calls are TRBV5-1 and TRBJ2-1, with 8 bases aligning to TRBD1. Losses at the gene ends were 3 bases for V and 2 bases for J; bases not matched to a gene: 4. Germline values: CDR1 SGHRS, CDR2 YFSETQ. The CDR3 is 15 amino acids. The CDR3 loop is CASSSGQGAYNEQFF. As DNA, the CDR3 is TGCGCCAGCAGCTCCGGACAGGGTGCCTACAATGAGCAGTTCTTC. Full variable domain (rest looked up from reference TRBV5-1 and TRBJ2-1): KAGVTQTPRYLIKTRGQQVTLSCSPISGHRSVSWYQQTPGQGLQFLFEYFSETQRNKGNFPGRFSGRQFSNSRSEMNVSTLELGDSALYLCASSSGQGAYNEQFFGPGTRLTVL.

This clone showed up just once. Other DNA sequences in this specimen translate into the identical CDR3. CDR3 amino acids: CASSYSRVYNEQFF. The CDR3, as DNA: TGTGCCAGCAGTTACTCGCGGGTGTACAATGAGCAGTTCTTC. This chain links TRBV6-6 with TRBJ2-1, with D perhaps matching TRBD2 (5 bases). Looked up from germline, CDR1 is MNHNY and CDR2 is SVGAGI (reference sequence). This CDR3 region has 14 residues. Trimming removed 0 bases from V and 4 bases from J, with 7 bases in between.

The chain has TRBV6-2 or TRBV6-3 and TRBJ2-1; D perhaps matches TRBD1 (6 bases). Germline loops: CDR1 MNHEY, CDR2 SVGEGT. This CDR3 comprises 15 residues. With 2 bases removed from V and 7 bases from J, the gap between germline ends came to 15 bases. CDR3 bases: TGTGCCAGCAGTTACGTGGGGGCCCGTAGTAATGAGCAGTTCTTC. Amino acids: CASSYVGARSNEQFF.

The V gene is TRBV28, the J gene TRBJ1-5, with 8 positions matching TRBD1. Germline CDR1 reads MDHEN; CDR2 reads SYDVKM. V trimming: 2 bases; J trimming: 0 bases; junction bases outside the gene matches: 3. This CDR3 has 16 residues. CDR3: CASSLGQGFSNQPQHF. In DNA, the CDR3 is TGTGCCAGCAGTTTAGGACAGGGCTTTAGCAATCAGCCCCAGCATTTT.

This clone has just one count. This rearrangement joins TRBV4-1 to TRBJ1-2, with a possible D match to TRBD1 (5 bases). CDR1 and CDR2 (germline): MGHRA, YSYEKL. CDR3 length: 17 amino acids. Deletions cut 1 base from V and 0 bases from J, with 15 bases between. The CDR3 DNA reads as TGCGCCAGCAGCCAAGTGGGGCGGGACCTGGCTAACTATGGCTACACCTTC. Translated, it gives CASSQVGRDLANYGYTF.

This chain links TRBV7-6 with TRBJ1-4, with TRBD1 matching over 11 bases. J gave up 2 bases and V 1 base, and 6 bases lay outside the gene matches. Germline V gene lookup returns CDR1 SGHVS and CDR2 FNYEAQ. The CDR3 is 18 residues long. CDR3 in DNA: TGTGCCAGCAGCTTAGGGACAGGGGGCATAGCGACTAATGAAAAACTGTTTTTT. It specifies CASSLGTGGIATNEKLFF.

The rearrangement links TRBV6-6 to TRBJ2-1, with 9 bases aligning to TRBD2. The CDR3 length is 17 residues. Per germline, CDR1 MNHNY and CDR2 SVGAGI (reference sequence). V lost 5 bases, J lost 3 bases, and 11 bases stayed unmatched. The CDR3 DNA is TGTGCCAGCAGTCCAACAGGGGAGCGGGGGGTCTACAATGAGCAGTTCTTC. It yields the protein CASSPTGERGVYNEQFF.

This rearrangement joins TRBV5-1 to TRBJ2-7, with TRBD1 matching 10 bases. CDR1 is SGHRS, CDR2 YFSETQ, per germline. The V gene end was trimmed by 2 bases and the J gene end by 2 bases; junction bases not matched to a gene: 4. CDR3 length equals 15 residues. CDR3 DNA: TGCGCCAGCAGCTTTGGGGGGACAGGGGCCTACGAGCAGTACTTC. Protein product: CASSFGGTGAYEQYF. Using reference TRBV5-1 and TRBJ2-7 for the parts outside the CDR3, the full variable domain is KAGVTQTPRYLIKTRGQQVTLSCSPISGHRSVSWYQQTPGQGLQFLFEYFSETQRNKGNFPGRFSGRQFSNSRSEMNVSTLELGDSALYLCASSFGGTGAYEQYFGPGTRLTVT.

The rearrangement uses TRBV5-1 and TRBJ2-7, with D possibly matching TRBD2 (5 bases). The CDR3 totals 15 residues. Trimming pared 4 bases from V and 2 bases from J, leaving 16 bases between. CDR1 and CDR2 (germline): SGHRS, YFSETQ. The CDR3 loop reads CASSGWPEGTYEQYF. The CDR3 DNA is TGCGCCAGCAGCGGATGGCCTGAGGGAACCTACGAGCAGTACTTC. Together with reference TRBV5-1 and TRBJ2-7, the CDR3 gives the full variable domain: KAGVTQTPRYLIKTRGQQVTLSCSPISGHRSVSWYQQTPGQGLQFLFEYFSETQRNKGNFPGRFSGRQFSNSRSEMNVSTLELGDSALYLCASSGWPEGTYEQYFGPGTRLTVT.

The rearrangement uses TRBV11-2 and TRBJ2-2; 7 bases fit TRBD1. Germline CDR1 and CDR2: SGHAT and FQNNGV. The CDR3 runs 17 residues. Germline trimming cut 3 bases from V and 0 bases from J; bases unmatched to any gene: 7. DNA of the CDR3: TGTGCCAGCAGCTTGGGCAGGGGGATTTCGAACACCGGGGAGCTGTTTTTT. This translates into CASSLGRGISNTGELFF.

The rearrangement uses TRBV11-2 and TRBJ2-3; 10 positions agree with TRBD1. CDR1 is SGHAT, CDR2 FQNNGV, per germline. Trimming at V came to 4 bases and at J to 5 bases, leaving 6 bases not matched to a gene. There are 15 residues in the CDR3. The CDR3 region is CASSSGTGEGDTQYF. CDR3 in DNA: TGTGCCAGCAGCTCCGGGACAGGGGAGGGAGATACGCAGTATTTT.

J is TRBJ1-2 and V is TRBV18; perhaps TRBD1 as D (5 bases). V dropped 2 bases and J dropped 4 bases, with 20 bases sitting between them. The CDR3 loop spans 17 amino acids. CDR1 KGHSH and CDR2 LQKENI come from the germline V gene. The CDR3 reads CASSPSGEFEIGYGYTF. In nucleotides, the CDR3 is TGTGCCAGCTCACCATCGGGGGAATTCGAGATAGGCTATGGCTACACCTTC.

The chain carries TRBV6-1 and TRBJ1-2, with a tentative D call TRBD1 (6 bases). V lost 0 bases and J 7 bases, leaving 12 bases between the germline ends. CDR1 is MNHNS and CDR2 is SASEGT in the germline V gene. The length of the CDR3 is 14 residues. Here the CDR3 reads CASSEARGGVGYTF. CDR3 DNA sequence: TGTGCCAGCAGTGAAGCGAGAGGGGGGGTTGGCTACACCTTC.

This chain joins TRBV30 and TRBJ1-6; no clear D gene. CDR1 GTSNPN and CDR2 SVGIG come from the germline V gene (reference sequence). V lost 2 bases, J lost 4 bases, and 15 bases lay in between. This CDR3 contains 16 residues. For the CDR3, the DNA is TGTGCCTGGAGTCCGAGAGGGAGAGGGTATAATTCACCCCTCCACTTT. It specifies CAWSPRGRGYNSPLHF. The whole variable domain, filled in from reference TRBV30 and TRBJ1-6, reads SQTIHQWPATLVQPVGSPLSLECTVEGTSNPNLYWYRQAAGRGLQLLFYSVGIGQISSEVPQNLSASRPQDRQFILSSKKLLLSDSGFYLCAWSPRGRGYNSPLHFGNGTRLTVT.

CDR3 loop: CASSRSGGGVSSYNEQFF. The CDR3, as DNA: TGCGCCAGCAGCAGGAGCGGCGGGGGTGTTTCTTCCTACAATGAGCAGTTCTTC. The rearrangement uses TRBV10-1 and TRBJ2-1, with 7 bases fitting TRBD2. In germline, CDR1 is WNHNN, CDR2 SYGVQD (reference sequence). The trim removed 6 bases at V and 1 base at J, leaving 15 bases unmatched. This CDR3 spans 18 amino acids.

The chain links TRBV5-1 to TRBJ2-2, with 7 positions matching TRBD1. The V gene end was trimmed by 4 bases and the J gene end by 0 bases; junction bases not matched to a gene: 3. Looked up from germline, CDR1 is SGHRS and CDR2 is YFSETQ. The CDR3 length is 15 residues. This CDR3 reads CASSQDRPNTGELFF. The CDR3 DNA is TGCGCCAGCAGCCAGGACAGGCCGAACACCGGGGAGCTGTTTTTT.

This clone has more than one count but fewer than ten. This chain uses TRBV7-2 with TRBJ2-2; a possible D gene is TRBD2 (5 bases). V shed 5 bases and J shed 1 base, with 11 bases lying between them. Germline lookup yields CDR1 SGHTA and CDR2 FQGNSA. This CDR3 comprises 15 residues. As DNA, the CDR3 is TGTGCCAGCAGCCTCCTAGCTAGGAACACCGGGGAGCTGTTTTTT. This sequence encodes CASSLLARNTGELFF.

This clone was seen once. The chain employs TRBV5-1 and TRBJ1-6; a possible D gene is TRBD1 (5 bases). Trimming took off 0 bases at V and 10 bases at J, with 5 bases between the two ends. The germline gives CDR1 SGHRS, CDR2 YFSETQ. CDR3 length: 12 amino acids. The CDR3 spells CASSLEGSPLHF. CDR3 DNA: TGCGCCAGCAGCTTGGAGGGGTCACCCCTCCACTTT.